This T cell receptor (beta chain) was captured in a study of CD8+ T cells in alopecia areata. For the study at large: Treatment ran 6 to 18 months, with 6 months of follow-up afterward.

Notes on this clone: What it binds is unknown.

Documented treatment: oral pan-JAK inhibitor, 5-10 mg twice daily. The authors sorted CD4+ and CD8+ T cells from PBMCs. General study findings and limits: Tofacitinib significantly lowered scalp clonality and expanded CD8+ clones among the top 100.

CDR1 SEHNR and CDR2 FQNEAQ come from the germline V gene (reference sequence). This CDR3 region has 14 residues. Trimming cost V 0 bases and J 12 bases, with 14 bases left between them. Extracted RNA was reverse transcribed into cDNA, the sequencing template. TCRdb's table, derived via immunoSEQ multiplex PCR, lists solely in-frame clones and lacks some. The sample consists of over 100,000 clones, around 56% of them appearing once. The receptor's source is a human donor with alopecia areata. The chain combines TRBV7-9 with TRBJ1-4; D gene uncertain. This specimen was CD4+ T cells sorted from blood, taken at week 4, from a patient treated with tofacitinib. This CDR3 is CASSLALESRELFF. CDR3 nucleotide sequence: TGTGCCAGCAGCTTAGCGTTGGAGTCTCGGGAACTGTTTTTT. Combining the CDR3 with reference TRBV7-9 and TRBJ1-4 gives the whole variable domain DTGVSQNPRHKITKRGQNVTFRCDPISEHNRLYWYRQTLGQGPEFLTYFQNEAQLEKSRLLSDRFSAERPKGSFSTLEIQRTEQGDSAMYLCASSLALESRELFFGSGTQLSVL.